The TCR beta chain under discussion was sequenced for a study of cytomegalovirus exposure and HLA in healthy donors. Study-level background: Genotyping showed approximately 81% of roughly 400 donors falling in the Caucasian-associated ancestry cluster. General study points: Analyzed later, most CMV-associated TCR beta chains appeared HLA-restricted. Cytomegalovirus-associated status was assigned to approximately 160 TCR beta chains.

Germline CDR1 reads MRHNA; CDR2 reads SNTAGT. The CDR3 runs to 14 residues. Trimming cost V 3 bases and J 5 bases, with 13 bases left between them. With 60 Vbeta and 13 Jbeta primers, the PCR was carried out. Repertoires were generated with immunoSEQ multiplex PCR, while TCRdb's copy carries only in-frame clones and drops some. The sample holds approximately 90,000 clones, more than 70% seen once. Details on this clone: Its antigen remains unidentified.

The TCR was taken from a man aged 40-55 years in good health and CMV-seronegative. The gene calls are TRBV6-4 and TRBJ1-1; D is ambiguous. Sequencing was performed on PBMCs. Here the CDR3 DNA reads TGTGCCAGCAGTGAAACTTCGGCGGGAACTGAAGCTTTCTTT. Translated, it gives CASSETSAGTEAFF.